This T cell receptor (beta chain) was retrieved from a study of T cell responses to AZD1222 COVID-19 vaccine. Measured with immunoSEQ multiplex PCR; TCRdb has only the in-frame clones, and not every one. The sample lists 110,000 to 150,000 clones, roughly 90% occurring once. Regarding this clone: Its target is unknown.

The CDR3 has 16 amino acids. Germline CDR1 reads KGHDR; CDR2 reads SFDVKD. V lost 4 bases and J lost 0; bases outside the gene matches: 5. Points from the study as a whole: Donor demographics were predominantly white British with a female majority; clonal diversity may be underestimated. Dominant at 160-218 and 743-854, vaccine-associated CD4 TCRs also spanned spike.

Material: peripheral blood, obtained 28 days after the second AZD1222 dose. The receptor was derived from an adult who received the AZD1222 COVID-19 vaccine. The chain couples TRBV24-1 to TRBJ2-3; 8 bases match TRBD1. DNA of the CDR3: TGTGCCACCAGTGAGCCCAGGGGGCTGAGCACAGATACGCAGTATTTT. Its translation is CATSEPRGLSTDTQYF.